This T cell receptor beta chain was sequenced for a study of control samples from healthy donors and cancer patients. This table comes from immunoSEQ multiplex PCR, and its TCRdb copy is limited to in-frame clones, with some not included. Of about 170,000 clones in the sample, just over 90% were seen once. The CDR3 contains 13 residues. Trimming at V came to 7 bases and at J to 3 bases, leaving 5 bases not matched to a gene. Germline V lookup: CDR1 SNHLY, CDR2 FYNNEI. Sequenced sample: blood. The sequence was collected from a woman aged 55-70 years in good health. The chain recombines TRBV2 with TRBJ1-1; TRBD1 aligns across 7 bases. The DNA of the CDR3 is TGTGCCAGCAATACCAGGGGGGACACTGAAGCTTTCTTT. As protein: CASNTRGDTEAFF.